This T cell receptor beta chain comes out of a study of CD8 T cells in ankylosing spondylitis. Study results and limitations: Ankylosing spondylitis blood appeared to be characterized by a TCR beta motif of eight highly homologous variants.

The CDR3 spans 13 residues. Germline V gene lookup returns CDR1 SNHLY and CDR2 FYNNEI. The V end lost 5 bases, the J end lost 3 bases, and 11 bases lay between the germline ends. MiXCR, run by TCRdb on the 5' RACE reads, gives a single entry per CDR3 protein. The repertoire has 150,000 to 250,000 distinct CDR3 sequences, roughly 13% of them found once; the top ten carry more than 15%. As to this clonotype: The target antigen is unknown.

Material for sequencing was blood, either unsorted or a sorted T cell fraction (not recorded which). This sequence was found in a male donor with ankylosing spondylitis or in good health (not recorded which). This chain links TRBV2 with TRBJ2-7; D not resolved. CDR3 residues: CASSPTPYYEQYF. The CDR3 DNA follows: TGTGCCAGCAGTCCGACACCCTACTACGAGCAGTACTTC.